This T cell receptor beta chain derives from a study of cytotoxic CD8 clonotypes in ibrutinib-treated CLL. On the study more broadly: The study recorded mean values of about 260,000 productive templates and approximately 90,000 productive rearrangements per sample.

The method was immunoSEQ multiplex PCR; TCRdb's version includes in-frame clones alone and lacks a portion of them. The top ten hold under 8.5% of the sample, which has some 310,000 clones, about 77% seen once. The study, taken as a whole, reports: Patients had baseline clonality above age-matched healthy donors, and this clonality moved with circulating CD8+ T-cell counts.

Around 1.8 micrograms of genomic DNA (from cryopreserved PBMCs) were used for TCR beta libraries. In the case of this clone: Antigen specificity is unknown.

In germline, CDR1 is SGHDT, CDR2 YYEEEE. V lost 5 bases, J lost 4 bases, and 7 bases stayed unmatched. This CDR3 has 14 residues. The receptor was isolated from a human donor with chronic lymphocytic leukemia. Source: PBMCs, taken before ibrutinib treatment. V gene TRBV5-6 combines with J gene TRBJ2-7, with 9 bases lining up with TRBD1. The CDR3 region has the DNA TGTGCCAGCAGTTCCGGGACAGGGATTTACGAGCAGTACTTC. As protein: CASSSGTGIYEQYF. Supplemented by reference TRBV5-6 and TRBJ2-7, the full variable domain reads DAGVTQSPTHLIKTRGQQVTLRCSPKSGHDTVSWYQQALGQGPQFIFQYYEEEERQRGNFPDRFSGHQFPNYSSELNVNALLLGDSALYLCASSSGTGIYEQYFGPGTRLTVT.